A few counts support the clone carrying this T cell receptor (beta chain). Its antigen is unidentified. The data were obtained in a study of human T cells and chemical hapten exposure. About the research overall: The study patch tested 0.01% DPC on the upper back and read results at 6 days. Notes on the study in general: A positive correlation with patch test score was found for PT1 expanded TCR counts.

Via MiXCR, TCRdb re-called the RACE reads, giving one row per CDR3 protein. The repertoire has around 300,000 distinct CDR3 sequences, 7.5% to 9% of them found once; the top ten carry 1.2%. The CDR3 spans 12 residues. The V end was cut by 5 bases, the J end by 14 bases, with 13 bases between. Indicated time point: pre-sensitization, week 0. Indicated treatment: therapeutic diphenylcyclopropenone sensitization with weekly scalp DPC. Blood sampling occurred before each patch-test application. This rearrangement joins TRBV12-3 or TRBV12-4 to TRBJ1-6; TRBD1 is a possible D gene (6 bases). This sequence originates from a man younger than 30 with alopecia areata. Some clones in this sample may be carry-over from other donors' samples. Sequencing used whole blood, obtained in connection with sensitization to the hapten diphenylcyclopropenone (DPC). The CDR3, as DNA: TGTGCCAGCAGTCCCAGGGGAAGGGCCCTCCACTTT. Amino acid sequence: CASSPRGRALHF.